What follows is one TCR beta chain and its context. Profiling relied on immunoSEQ multiplex PCR, and the TCRdb table lists in-frame clones only, not all of them. The data show millions of clones, approximately 94% seen once. The naive CD8 fraction comprised CD45RO-negative cells positively selected for CCR7 and excluded terminally differentiated effector memory CD45RA+ cells. The data were taken from a study of shared clonotypes between healthy human individuals. For the study at large: The composition of the donors was two women and a few men aged 18 to 49.

The CDR3 runs to 13 residues. Per germline, CDR1 MNHEY and CDR2 SMNVEV (reference sequence). V was shortened by 5 bases and J by 7 bases, with 14 bases between the two germline ends. The genes are TRBV27 and TRBJ2-5, with a weak D call TRBD2 (5 bases). Source material: naive CD8+ T cells from PBMCs. The TCR comes from a man aged 18 to 29 in good health. Some clones in this sample may be carry-over from other donors' samples. Here the CDR3 reads CASSLEDGTTQYF. The CDR3 DNA follows: TGTGCCAGCAGTCTGGAGGACGGTACGACCCAGTACTTC.